These T cell receptor beta chains were read from a single sample in a study of persistence of HIV-infected CD4 T cells. Only in-frame clones appear in the TCRdb table, and some are missing; sequencing was by immunoSEQ multiplex PCR. Of tens of thousands of clones in the sample, roughly 77% were seen once. These receptors have no identified antigens. The source was CD4+ T cells sorted from PBMCs after roughly 18-hour stimulation, collected from a patient who received antiretroviral therapy. The origin of the receptors is an adult man with HIV who was CMV-seropositive. CDR3s include the opening cysteine and the closing phenylalanine or tryptophan.

len	v_gene	CDR3aa
16	TRBV6-4	CASSVTSGGGIDTQYF
11	TRBV2	CASSGQETQYF
15	TRBV7-2	CASSLDGRNNEKLFF
15	TRBV6-2/TRBV6-3	CASSPGIPRDEKLFF
15	TRBV19	CASSFRDRGPVEAFF
14	TRBV9	CASSGAGDYNEQFF
15	TRBV4-1	CASSPPRGAGEKLFF
19	TRBV6-1	CASSESTGGESMVKNIQYF
10	TRBV6-1	CASSERITHF
15	TRBV7-8	CASSLGLGGYTEAFF
17	TRBV19	CASSLQIAGRTKNIQYF
16	TRBV7-9	CASSLALGADNYGYTF
12	TRBV6-6	CASSPKDYEQYF
13	TRBV2	CASRGDGYYEQYF
16	TRBV9	CASSGFAGGFTDTQYF
15	TRBV6-5	CASRDDRLSGNTIYF
14	TRBV7-9	CASSLDRESSPLHF
14	TRBV28	CASSLAPGIYEQYF
13	TRBV3-1/TRBV3-2	CASSQGLKTEQYF
12	TRBV9	CASGGQTDTQYF
15	TRBV27	CASSGDTRGGEKLFF
11	TRBV12-3/TRBV12-4	CASIRTGREHF
15	TRBV9	CASSVDPGSTNTQYF
12	TRBV5-1	CASSVGARELFF
14	TRBV7-9	CASSPRGGRDEQFF
14	TRBV7-9	CASSLGGVVDTQYF
13	TRBV29-1	CSAASGSGDTQYF
14	TRBV5-1	CASSVGTGAYEQYF
14	TRBV28	CASSPGLIGNIQYF
13	TRBV7-8	CASLRGARTEAFF
12	TRBV28	CASTSQGDTQYF
13	TRBV3-1/TRBV3-2	CASSQGGTPEAFF
14	TRBV5-6	CASSRDSSGNTIYF
13	TRBV24-1	CATSDLHTGEAFF
15	TRBV19	CASSAQVLAKNIQYF
17	TRBV5-1	CASSLDFRGGTNYGYTF
14	TRBV19	CASSTRRGTDTQYF